One and the same sample provided the 3 T cell receptor beta chains below, sequenced in a study of blood T cell repertoires in COVID-19. Clones were read by immunoSEQ multiplex PCR, and TCRdb kept only the in-frame ones, dropping some. The table records 250,000 to 350,000 clones, 75% to 90% of them present only once. Sequenced sample: PBMCs or T cells enriched from blood (not recorded which). Receptors originate from a woman aged 30 to 39 who had recovered from COVID-19.

This chain joins TRBV1 and TRBJ2-4; the table's D call, TRBD2, was not checked against the DNA. TRBV1 is annotated as a pseudogene. The CDR3 has 17 amino acids. Written as DNA, the CDR3 is TGCACCAGCAGCCAAAAGGGCGGGGGGCGAGCCAAAAACATTCAGTACTTC. Amino acid sequence: CTSSQKGGGRAKNIQYF.

This CDR3 reads CAISEVLGAQETQYF. The CDR3, as DNA: TGTGCCATCAGTGAGGTCCTAGGAGCTCAAGAGACCCAGTACTTC. This chain links TRBV10-3 with TRBJ2-5; unclear D gene. The CDR3 consists of 15 residues. With 2 bases removed from V and 2 bases from J, the gap between germline ends came to 12 bases. Germline CDR1 ENHRY, CDR2 SYGVKD.

This clone has just a few counts. The chain couples TRBV19 to TRBJ2-7; 8 nucleotides agree with TRBD1. V was pared by 1 base and J by 1 base, with 18 bases of the junction left unmatched. CDR1 and CDR2 from the germline V gene are LNHDA and SQIVND (reference sequence). The CDR3 extends over 20 amino acids. The DNA for the CDR3 is TGTGCCAGTAGTATAGTCCCGATGGACCCTCAGGGGGCGGCTTCCTACGAGCAGTACTTC. It translates to CASSIVPMDPQGAASYEQYF.